The 27 T cell receptor beta chains listed next were all sequenced from one sample in a study of beta chain features in type 1 diabetes. The isolated RNA, all of it, was reverse transcribed, so expressed TCRB transcripts were what got sequenced. Assay: immunoSEQ multiplex PCR; the TCRdb copy retains only in-frame clones and omits some. The sample yields around 250,000 clones, roughly 25% seen once. No cognate antigen is known for these TCRs. Findings and limits, study-wide: TCRB CDR3s from Type 1 diabetes patients were moderately but significantly shorter in all four CD4+ subsets.

The sample comprised naive CD4+ T cells from blood. The receptors derive from a woman aged 25-40 years with type 1 diabetes.

The chain joins TRBV15 to TRBJ2-5; D remains ambiguous. The CDR3 is 16 residues long. CDR1 and CDR2 (germline): LNHNV, YYDKDF (reference sequence). V gave up 0 bases and J gave up 5 bases, with 16 bases separating them. In DNA form, the CDR3 reads TGTGCCACCAGCAGAGAGCCGCAGGTCCTATGGGAGACCCAGTACTTC. It yields the protein CATSREPQVLWETQYF.

The chain combines TRBV2 with TRBJ2-7; possible D gene TRBD1, 6 bases. The CDR3 is 12 residues long. With 7 bases removed from V and 2 bases from J, the gap between germline ends came to 9 bases. CDR1 and CDR2 from the germline V gene are SNHLY and FYNNEI. The DNA for the CDR3 is TGTGCCAGCAACGGACAGCCCTACGAGCAGTACTTC. It yields the protein CASNGQPYEQYF.

This clone was counted a few times. This CDR3 reads CAWSRLAGSTDTQYF. The CDR3, as DNA: TGTGCCTGGAGCCGACTAGCGGGGAGCACAGATACGCAGTATTTT. The chain employs TRBV30 and TRBJ2-3; 11 bases agree with TRBD2. The CDR3 sequence is 15 residues long. Germline V lookup: CDR1 GTSNPN, CDR2 SVGIG (reference sequence). The V and J ends lost 3 bases and 0 bases, in that order; junction bases with no gene match: 2.

In its sample, this clone was seen a few times. The CDR3 loop is CAWSTGQGRHQPQHF. CDR3 coding DNA: TGTGCCTGGAGTACGGGACAGGGGCGCCATCAGCCCCAGCATTTT. The chain links TRBV30 to TRBJ1-5; TRBD1 matches 10 bases. The ends lost 2 bases at V and 5 bases at J; junction bases unmatched: 6. CDR1 is GTSNPN, CDR2 SVGIG, per germline (reference sequence). CDR3 length: 15 amino acids.

The sample holds a few counts of this clone. The genes are TRBV29-1 and TRBJ2-7, with 7 positions matching TRBD1. Unmatched junction bases numbered 5, after V lost 4 bases and J lost 2 bases. Germline V lookup: CDR1 SQVTM, CDR2 ANQGSEA. The CDR3 is 13 amino acids. The CDR3 DNA follows: TGCAGCGTTGTCGCTGGACAGGCCTACGAGCAGTACTTC. It specifies CSVVAGQAYEQYF.

This clone has only a few counts. CDR3 sequence (DNA): TGTGCCAGCAGCTCACAGGCCTTGAACACTGAAGCTTTCTTT. As protein: CASSSQALNTEAFF. The chain joins TRBV7-8 to TRBJ1-1; possible D gene TRBD1, 5 bases. Trimming left V 4 bases short and J 0 bases short, with 9 bases between. From germline, CDR1 is SGHVS and CDR2 FQNEAQ. The CDR3 is 14 residues long.

V gene TRBV7-6 combines with J gene TRBJ1-2; D is perhaps TRBD1 (5 bases). Deletions cut 0 bases from V and 4 bases from J, with 9 bases between. CDR1 and CDR2 (germline): SGHVS, FNYEAQ. The CDR3 has 14 amino acids. DNA of the CDR3: TGTGCCAGCAGCTTAGCGCGGGGCAGCTATGGCTACACCTTC. It codes for CASSLARGSYGYTF. The full variable domain, with the rest looked up from reference TRBV7-6 and TRBJ1-2, is GAGVSQSPRYKVTKRGQDVALRCDPISGHVSLYWYRQALGQGPEFLTYFNYEAQQDKSGLPNDRFSAERPEGSISTLTIQRTEQRDSAMYRCASSLARGSYGYTFGSGTRLTVV.

The rearrangement uses TRBV30 and TRBJ1-5; D remains unclear. Germline CDR1 is GTSNPN and CDR2 is SVGIG (reference sequence). The V and J ends lost 0 bases and 9 bases respectively, with 9 bases between them. The CDR3 consists of 12 residues. DNA of the CDR3: TGTGCCTGGAGTGTTTCGGTCGGGCCCCAGCATTTT. It translates to CAWSVSVGPQHF.

This chain uses TRBV6-1 with TRBJ2-5; TRBD2 matches at 14 bases. The J segment lost 5 bases and the V segment lost 1 base, leaving 6 bases of the junction unmatched. From germline, CDR1 is MNHNS and CDR2 SASEGT. This CDR3 has 17 amino acids. CDR3: CASSEGGLAGGVETQYF. CDR3 DNA sequence: TGTGCCAGCAGTGAAGGAGGACTAGCGGGAGGAGTCGAGACCCAGTACTTC.

This clone was picked up a small number of times. This chain connects TRBV15 to TRBJ2-3, with TRBD2 as a possible D gene (5 bases). Trimming took 5 bases from V and 8 from J, leaving 11 bases between them. This CDR3 spans 12 amino acids. Germline V lookup: CDR1 LNHNV, CDR2 YYDKDF (reference sequence). CDR3 nucleotide sequence: TGTGCCACCAGCTCCGGCAGCGGTACGCAGTATTTT. It is translated as CATSSGSGTQYF.

This clone showed up just a few times. The gene calls are TRBV5-1 and TRBJ2-7, with 10 positions matching TRBD1. CDR1 is SGHRS, CDR2 YFSETQ, per germline. Trimming cost V 1 base and J 6 bases; bases outside gene matches: 10. The CDR3 runs 16 residues. For the CDR3, the DNA is TGCGCCAGCAGCTTGAATCAGGGGACAGGGGAAGCCGAGCAGTACTTC. Amino acids: CASSLNQGTGEAEQYF.

This chain joins TRBV29-1 and TRBJ2-2, with D maybe TRBD1 (6 bases). This CDR3 is 16 amino acids long. Trimming stripped 6 bases from V and 5 bases from J, with 22 bases between. Per the germline V gene, CDR1 is SQVTM and CDR2 is ANQGSEA. This CDR3 is CSVSSLRQAETGELFF. In nucleotides, the CDR3 is TGCAGCGTATCCTCCCTCCGACAGGCGGAAACCGGGGAGCTGTTTTTT.

The chain links TRBV5-1 to TRBJ2-1; tentatively, D is TRBD2 (5 bases). This CDR3 contains 14 residues. The V gene lost 5 bases and the J gene lost 3 bases, with 12 bases spanning the gap. Germline CDR1 SGHRS, CDR2 YFSETQ. The CDR3 loop is CASRLTGIYNEQFF. The CDR3 nucleotides are TGCGCCAGCAGATTAACCGGGATCTACAATGAGCAGTTCTTC.

The chain has TRBV30 and TRBJ2-1, with 11 bases matching TRBD2. The CDR3 loop spans 17 amino acids. Trimming took 1 base from V and 13 from J; bases not matched to a gene: 18. Germline V gene lookup returns CDR1 GTSNPN and CDR2 SVGIG (reference sequence). In DNA, the CDR3 is TGTGCCTGGAGTGCTTCCTTACTAGCGGGAGCGGGGGGCGGACAGTTCTTC. As protein: CAWSASLLAGAGGGQFF.

The V and J genes are TRBV14 and TRBJ1-1; unclear D gene. The CDR3 runs 13 residues. V lost 5 bases and J lost 0, with 7 bases in between. Per the germline V gene, CDR1 is SGHDN and CDR2 is FVKESK. The CDR3 bases are TGTGCCAGCAGCTCCCTCCTGAACACTGAAGCTTTCTTT. Translating it yields CASSSLLNTEAFF.

This clone turned up a few times. The J gene is TRBJ2-1, the V gene TRBV29-1; 8 bases are shared with TRBD2. The CDR3 runs to 14 residues. With 4 bases clipped from V and 1 base from J, the junction kept 3 bases outside the gene matches. Looked up from germline, CDR1 is SQVTM and CDR2 is ANQGSEA. The CDR3 sequence is CSVVLAVSYNEQFF. As DNA, the CDR3 is TGCAGCGTTGTACTAGCGGTATCCTACAATGAGCAGTTCTTC.

The chain joins TRBV5-6 to TRBJ2-5, with 8 bases lining up with TRBD1. This CDR3 comprises 14 residues. The ends lost 4 bases at V and 5 bases at J; junction bases unmatched: 7. The germline CDR1 and CDR2 sequences are SGHDT and YYEEEE. CDR3 amino acids: CASSGDRGAETQYF. CDR3 in DNA: TGTGCCAGCAGCGGTGACAGGGGAGCGGAGACCCAGTACTTC.

V usage is TRBV9 and J usage is TRBJ2-1; D is undetermined. V was shortened by 0 bases and J by 7 bases, with 14 bases between the two germline ends. The CDR3 totals 15 residues. Germline lookup yields CDR1 SGDLS and CDR2 YYNGEE. The DNA of the CDR3 is TGTGCCAGCAGCGTAGATCCCTCCTCCTCTAATGAGCAGTTCTTC. The encoded protein is CASSVDPSSSNEQFF.

This clone was seen more than once but under ten times. The chain employs TRBV30 and TRBJ1-2, with 8 bases fitting TRBD1. The V gene end was trimmed by 3 bases and the J gene end by 4 bases; junction bases not matched to a gene: 4. This CDR3 has 13 residues. Germline CDR1 GTSNPN, CDR2 SVGIG (reference sequence). In nucleotides, the CDR3 is TGTGCCTGGAGCTCCGGGACAGGCTATGGCTACACCTTC. As protein: CAWSSGTGYGYTF.

The chain combines TRBV29-1 with TRBJ2-1; weak D call: TRBD1 (6 bases). The CDR3 totals 12 residues. Germline-derived CDR1 and CDR2 are SQVTM and ANQGSEA. Trimming removed 7 bases from V and 5 bases from J, with 12 bases in between. The CDR3 spells CSAVPGDNEQFF. The CDR3 DNA follows: TGCAGCGCTGTTCCAGGGGACAATGAGCAGTTCTTC.

V usage is TRBV9 and J usage is TRBJ2-1; TRBD2 might be the D (5 bases). Germline loops: CDR1 SGDLS, CDR2 YYNGEE. The CDR3 contains 14 residues. V lost 4 bases to trimming and J lost 7 bases, with 15 bases between them. The CDR3 coding sequence is TGTGCCAGCAGCCCCAGTAGTCGAGGGAATGAGCAGTTCTTC. Residues: CASSPSSRGNEQFF.

The genes are TRBV27 and TRBJ1-2; TRBD1 agrees at 10 bases. The V segment lost 4 bases and the J segment 4 bases; nucleotides outside the gene matches: 6. Germline CDR1 reads MNHEY; CDR2 reads SMNVEV (reference sequence). The CDR3 spans 15 residues. CDR3 protein: CASSSSTGGGYGYTF. The CDR3 bases are TGTGCCAGCAGTTCCTCGACAGGGGGCGGCTATGGCTACACCTTC.

The chain is built from TRBV2 and TRBJ2-5; 11 bases line up with TRBD2. V trimming: 6 bases; J trimming: 5 bases; junction bases outside the gene matches: 11. The germline CDR1 and CDR2 sequences are SNHLY and FYNNEI. The CDR3 totals 16 residues. The CDR3 is CASRSTSGAGDETQYF. CDR3 DNA: TGTGCCAGCAGGTCGACTAGCGGGGCTGGAGATGAGACCCAGTACTTC.

The V call is TRBV4-2, the J call TRBJ2-7; D is uncertain. The CDR3 has 16 amino acids. The germline gives CDR1 LGHNA, CDR2 YNFKEQ. V lost 0 bases and J 4 bases, leaving 16 bases between the germline ends. The CDR3 is CASSQDSEAAWYEQYF. The CDR3 DNA is TGTGCCAGCAGCCAAGATAGTGAGGCAGCGTGGTACGAGCAGTACTTC.

This clone showed up just a few times. J is TRBJ2-1 and V is TRBV29-1; 7 nucleotides line up with TRBD2. CDR3 length equals 14 residues. CDR1 SQVTM and CDR2 ANQGSEA come from the germline V gene. Trimming removed 3 bases from V and 7 bases from J; junction bases left unmatched: 9. As DNA, the CDR3 is TGCAGCGTTGATGGGGGAGGGCCAGGGAATGAGCAGTTCTTC. Translating gives CSVDGGGPGNEQFF.

This clone has only a few counts. CDR3 protein: CASSFGGVANYGYTF. The CDR3 DNA reads TGTGCCAGCAGCTTCGGAGGTGTAGCTAACTATGGCTACACCTTC. The V gene is TRBV7-2, the J gene TRBJ1-2; no firm D call. The V and J ends lost 3 bases and 0 bases respectively, with 11 bases between them. Germline CDR1 and CDR2: SGHTA and FQGNSA. The CDR3 consists of 15 residues.

The sample holds a few counts of this clone. The genes are TRBV30 and TRBJ2-1, with 11 bases that match TRBD2. Germline V gene data show CDR1 as GTSNPN and CDR2 as SVGIG (reference sequence). The V segment lost 0 bases and the J segment 8 bases; nucleotides outside the gene matches: 9. The CDR3 is made up of 16 amino acids. The CDR3 coding sequence is TGTGCCTGGAGTGTCTCTAGCGGGAGGAGTATGGATGAGCAGTTCTTC. This sequence encodes CAWSVSSGRSMDEQFF.